The rows below give T cell receptor beta chains drawn from one sample of a study of long-term antiretroviral therapy in people with HIV. The method was immunoSEQ multiplex PCR; TCRdb's version includes in-frame clones alone and lacks a portion of them. The profile shows approximately 35,000 clones, roughly three quarters of them singletons. This specimen consisted of unsorted PBMCs, obtained 3.1 years after starting antiretroviral therapy. The receptors come from a woman aged 50 to 60 with HIV. Both conserved end residues are part of each CDR3. The order of the fields is clone size, J gene, V gene, D gene, CDR3 protein, CDR3 DNA. The D gene is left open where the match is weak. Clone sizes are given selectively: once, few, many, or a class where the clone is expanded.

. TRBJ1-5 TRBV11-2 . CASSLAGSGQPQHF TGTGCCAGCAGCTTAGCAGGGTCGGGTCAGCCCCAGCATTTT
. TRBJ2-1 TRBV5-1 . CASSLALPGEQFF TGCGCCAGCAGCTTGGCCCTACCGGGCGAGCAGTTCTTC
. TRBJ2-2 TRBV2 . CASSEGQGYTGELFF TGTGCCAGCAGTGAAGGGCAGGGATACACCGGGGAGCTGTTTTTT
. TRBJ2-1 TRBV28 . CASSLSGVGEQFF TGTGCCAGCAGTTTATCAGGGGTAGGTGAGCAGTTCTTC
. TRBJ1-4 TRBV29-1 . CSVEDADSYNEKLFF TGCAGCGTTGAAGATGCTGACAGCTATAATGAAAAACTGTTTTTT
. TRBJ1-1 TRBV5-1 . CASSSGTKNTEAFF TGCGCCAGCAGCTCCGGGACAAAGAACACTGAAGCTTTCTTT
. TRBJ2-7 TRBV4-1 TRBD1 CASSLRQGSDEQYF TGCGCCAGCAGCCTCAGACAGGGGTCGGACGAGCAGTACTTC
medium-sized TRBJ1-4 TRBV27 . CASSPGTLTNEKLFF TGTGCCAGCAGTCCCGGGACGTTAACTAATGAAAAACTGTTTTTT
. TRBJ2-5 TRBV7-9 . CASSFGTETQYF TGTGCCAGCAGCTTTGGAACGGAGACCCAGTACTTC
medium-sized TRBJ1-5 TRBV5-5 . CASSRAGYNQPQHF TGTGCCAGCAGCCGGGCGGGTTACAATCAGCCCCAGCATTTT
. TRBJ1-1 TRBV4-1 TRBD1 CASSQEGRGSSEAFF TGCGCCAGCAGCCAAGAGGGCAGGGGGTCATCTGAAGCTTTCTTT
. TRBJ1-1 TRBV7-9 . CASSIVLNTEAFF TGTGCCAGCAGCATAGTCCTGAACACTGAAGCTTTCTTT
. TRBJ2-3 TRBV5-1 . CASSLGGARTDTQYF TGCGCCAGCAGCTTGGGCGGGGCCCGCACAGATACGCAGTATTTT
. TRBJ1-5 TRBV7-2 . CASSLAGSSNQPQHF TGTGCCAGCAGCTTAGCGGGGTCTAGCAATCAGCCCCAGCATTTT
. TRBJ1-4 TRBV7-9 TRBD1 CASSFFLNRGVDEKLFF TGTGCCAGCAGCTTTTTTCTGAACAGGGGGGTCGATGAAAAACTGTTTTTT
. TRBJ2-7 TRBV11-1 . CASSLEPYEQYF TGTGCCAGCAGCTTAGAGCCCTACGAGCAGTACTTC
. TRBJ1-1 TRBV7-9 . CASSFKTDEAFF TGTGCCAGCAGCTTTAAGACAGATGAAGCTTTCTTT
. TRBJ2-3 TRBV5-5 TRBD2 CASSLILAGSTDTQYF TGTGCCAGCAGCTTGATCCTAGCGGGAAGCACAGATACGCAGTATTTT
. TRBJ2-5 TRBV6-5 . CASSFSTGRETQYF TGTGCCAGCAGTTTTTCGACAGGGAGGGAGACCCAGTACTTC
. TRBJ2-3 TRBV18 TRBD1 CASSPPGQAYTDTQYF TGTGCCAGCTCACCTCCGGGACAGGCGTACACAGATACGCAGTATTTT
few TRBJ2-7 TRBV7-9 TRBD1 CASSLRAGQGDEQYF TGTGCCAGCAGCTTGCGTGCGGGACAGGGGGACGAGCAGTACTTC
. TRBJ2-5 TRBV28 . CASSLDRSQETQYF TGTGCCAGCAGCCTCGACAGGTCCCAAGAGACCCAGTACTTC
. TRBJ1-1 TRBV12-5 . CASGFDKSEAFF TGTGCTAGTGGTTTTGATAAATCTGAAGCTTTCTTT
. TRBJ1-1 TRBV27 . CASTGIPVRGPRQNTEAFF TGTGCCAGCACCGGTATCCCCGTCCGCGGGCCCAGGCAAAACACTGAAGCTTTCTTT
. TRBJ1-2 TRBV7-9 . CASSFIGLENYGYTF TGTGCCAGCAGCTTTATAGGTCTGGAGAACTATGGCTACACCTTC